Below, 8 T cell receptor beta chains from the same sample are listed, as sequenced in a study of response to subunit inactivated influenza vaccine. TCRdb re-called the RT-PCR reads with MiXCR, one entry per CDR3 protein. The sample shows about half a million distinct CDR3 sequences, under 9% of them seen only once. The sample was PBMCs from blood, taken 23 months after vaccination. These receptor sequences come from a man between 50 and 70 years old who received an inactivated influenza vaccine.

The chain links TRBV11-2 to TRBJ2-3; TRBD2 agrees at 14 bases. CDR3 length equals 19 residues. Germline values: CDR1 SGHAT, CDR2 FQNNGV. Trimming removed 4 bases from V and 4 bases from J; junction bases left unmatched: 13. CDR3 residues: CASSSRGGGTSGSPDTQYF. The CDR3 bases are TGTGCCAGCAGCTCGAGGGGTGGTGGGACTAGCGGGAGTCCAGATACGCAGTATTTT.

In its sample, this clonotype was seen a few times. The chain joins TRBV11-1 to TRBJ2-7, with a weak D call TRBD2 (6 bases). Trimming stripped 3 bases from V and 3 bases from J, with 9 bases between. Germline assignment: CDR1 SGHAT and CDR2 FQDESV (reference sequence). The CDR3 extends over 13 amino acids. The CDR3 sequence is CASSFSGLYEQYF. In nucleotides, the CDR3 is TGTGCCAGCAGCTTCAGCGGGCTCTACGAGCAGTACTTC.

This clonotype appeared a single time. The V gene is TRBV4-2, the J gene TRBJ1-5; D ambiguous. Germline assignment: CDR1 LGHNA and CDR2 YNFKEQ. The CDR3 totals 16 residues. Trimming took 0 bases from V and 3 from J, leaving 12 bases between them. CDR3 protein: CASSQDWNEHNQPQHF. The CDR3 bases are TGTGCCAGCAGCCAAGATTGGAACGAACACAATCAGCCCCAGCATTTT.

This clonotype was seen ten or more times. The chain is built from TRBV9 and TRBJ1-2, with no clear D. The V end was cut by 0 bases, the J end by 6 bases, with 15 bases between. CDR1 and CDR2 from the germline V gene are SGDLS and YYNGEE. This CDR3 has 15 amino acids. CDR3 sequence: CASSVAPGVGHGYTF. The DNA of the CDR3 is TGTGCCAGCAGCGTAGCTCCTGGGGTCGGGCATGGCTACACCTTC.

This clonotype was found a few times. The J gene is TRBJ2-7, the V gene TRBV7-2; a possible D gene is TRBD1 (5 bases). The CDR3 sequence is 14 residues long. CDR1 is SGHTA and CDR2 is FQGNSA in the germline V gene. Trimming removed 1 base from V and 2 bases from J, with 9 bases in between. Written as DNA, the CDR3 is TGTGCCAGCAGCTTAGAGTCCAGGGCCTACGAGCAGTACTTC. Translation gives CASSLESRAYEQYF.

This clonotype was found many times. The chain joins TRBV18 to TRBJ2-3; maybe TRBD1 (6 bases). Trimming took off 4 bases at V and 1 base at J, with 15 bases between the two ends. This CDR3 has 16 residues. The V gene's germline CDR1 is KGHSH and CDR2 LQKENI. DNA for the CDR3: TGTGCCAGCTCACGTACAGGGTCAGGTGGCACAGATACGCAGTATTTT. Amino acids: CASSRTGSGGTDTQYF. The full variable domain, in which reference TRBV18 and TRBJ2-3 provide the parts outside the CDR3, is NAGVMQNPRHLVRRRGQEARLRCSPMKGHSHVYWYRQLPEEGLKFMVYLQKENIIDESGMPKERFSAEFPKEGPSILRIQQVVRGDSAAYFCASSRTGSGGTDTQYFGPGTRLTVL.

Many counts were recorded for this clonotype. The chain employs TRBV21-1 and TRBJ1-4; the D call of TRBD1 is as the table states it, not checked on the DNA. TRBV21-1 corresponds to a pseudogene. The CDR3 sequence is 13 residues long. CDR3 in amino acids: CASGEGMREKLFF. For the CDR3, the DNA is TGTGCCAGCGGTGAGGGGATGCGAGAAAAACTGTTTTTT.

In its sample, this clonotype was seen once. The chain employs TRBV29-1 and TRBJ2-3; D is unclear. The CDR3 consists of 13 residues. Germline V lookup: CDR1 SQVTM, CDR2 ANQGSEA. The V and J ends lost 1 base and 0 bases respectively, with 5 bases between them. In DNA, the CDR3 is TGCAGCGTTGAAGGCGGAAGCACAGATACGCAGTATTTT. As protein: CSVEGGSTDTQYF.